This T cell receptor beta chain was obtained from a study of cytomegalovirus exposure and HLA in healthy donors. Amplification used 60 Vbeta primers and 13 Jbeta primers. Some clones are missing from TCRdb's copy, which holds only in-frame ones; the method was immunoSEQ multiplex PCR. This repertoire shows about 170,000 clones, around 80% found once; its top ten account for approximately 4.1%. The sequenced sample consisted of PBMCs. The sequence was collected from a woman aged 50 to 65 in good health and CMV-seropositive.

The DNA of the CDR3 is TGTGCCAGCAGTCTTCCTTCCCCTCAGCCCCAGCATTTT. Translated: CASSLPSPQPQHF. The chain uses TRBV28 and TRBJ1-5; D is ambiguous. Trimming left V 5 bases short and J 6 bases short, with 11 bases between. CDR1 is MDHEN, CDR2 SYDVKM, per germline. The CDR3 totals 13 residues.